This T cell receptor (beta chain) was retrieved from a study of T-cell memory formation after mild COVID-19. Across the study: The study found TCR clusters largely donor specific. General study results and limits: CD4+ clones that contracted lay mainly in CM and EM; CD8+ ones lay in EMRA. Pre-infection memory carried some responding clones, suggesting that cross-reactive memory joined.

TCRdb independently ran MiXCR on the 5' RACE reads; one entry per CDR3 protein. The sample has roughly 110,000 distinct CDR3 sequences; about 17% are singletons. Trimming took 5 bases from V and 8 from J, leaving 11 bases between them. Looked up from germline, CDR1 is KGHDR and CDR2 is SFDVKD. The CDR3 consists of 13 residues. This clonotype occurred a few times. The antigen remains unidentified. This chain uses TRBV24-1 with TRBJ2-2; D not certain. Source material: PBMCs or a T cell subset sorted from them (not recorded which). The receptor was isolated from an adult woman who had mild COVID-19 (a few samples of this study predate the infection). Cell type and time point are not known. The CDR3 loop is CATSVRASGELFF. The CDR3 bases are TGTGCCACCAGTGTCCGGGCTTCGGGGGAGCTGTTTTTT.